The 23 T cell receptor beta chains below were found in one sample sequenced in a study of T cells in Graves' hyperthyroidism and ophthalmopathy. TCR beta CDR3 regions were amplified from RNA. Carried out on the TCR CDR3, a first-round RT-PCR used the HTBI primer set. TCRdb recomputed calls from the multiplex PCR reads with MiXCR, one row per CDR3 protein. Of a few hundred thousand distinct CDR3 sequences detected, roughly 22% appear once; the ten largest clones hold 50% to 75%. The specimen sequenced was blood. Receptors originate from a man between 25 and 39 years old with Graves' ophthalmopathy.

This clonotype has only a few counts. CDR3 sequence (DNA): TGTGCCAGCGGGTTTAGAGGGGATCAGTACTTC. Amino acids: CASGFRGDQYF. The chain has TRBV27 and TRBJ2-7; perhaps D is TRBD1 or TRBD2 (5 bases each). CDR3 length: 11 amino acids. Looked up from germline, CDR1 is MNHEY and CDR2 is SMNVEV (reference sequence). The ends were cut back, 8 bases at V and 10 bases at J, with 15 bases in the middle.

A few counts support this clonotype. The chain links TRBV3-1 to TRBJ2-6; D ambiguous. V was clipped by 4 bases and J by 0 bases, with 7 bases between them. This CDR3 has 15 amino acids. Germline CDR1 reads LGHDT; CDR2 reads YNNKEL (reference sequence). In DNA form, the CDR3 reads TGTGCCAGCAGCCCCCGGTTCTCTGGGGCCAACGTCCTGACTTTC. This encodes CASSPRFSGANVLTF.

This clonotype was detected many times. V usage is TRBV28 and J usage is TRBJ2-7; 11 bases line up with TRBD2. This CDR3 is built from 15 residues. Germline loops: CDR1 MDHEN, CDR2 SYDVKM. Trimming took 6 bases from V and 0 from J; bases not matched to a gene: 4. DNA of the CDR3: TGTGCCAGCAGAACCACTAGCGGGGGCTCCTACGAGCAGTACTTC. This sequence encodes CASRTTSGGSYEQYF.

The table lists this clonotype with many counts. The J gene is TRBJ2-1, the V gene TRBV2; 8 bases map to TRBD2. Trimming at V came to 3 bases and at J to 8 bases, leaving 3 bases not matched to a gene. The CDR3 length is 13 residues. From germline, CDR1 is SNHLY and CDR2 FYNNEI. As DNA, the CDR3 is TGTGCCAGCAGTGAGAGCGGGGGCGATGAGCAGTTCTTC. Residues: CASSESGGDEQFF.

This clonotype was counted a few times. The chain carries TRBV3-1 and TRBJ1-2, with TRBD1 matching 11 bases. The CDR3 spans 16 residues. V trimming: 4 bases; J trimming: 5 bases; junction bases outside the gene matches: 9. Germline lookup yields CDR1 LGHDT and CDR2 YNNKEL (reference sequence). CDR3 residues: CASSLLLDRGRYGYTF. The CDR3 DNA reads TGTGCCAGCAGCCTCCTATTGGACAGGGGGCGATATGGCTACACCTTC.

CDR3 in amino acids: CASSSRLAHEQYF. Written as DNA, the CDR3 is TGTGCCAGCAGTTCACGACTAGCCCACGAGCAGTACTTC. The chain couples TRBV25-1 to TRBJ2-7; 7 bases match TRBD2. Trimming took 5 bases from V and 5 from J; bases not matched to a gene: 6. The CDR3 is 13 amino acids. The V gene's germline CDR1 is MGHDK and CDR2 SYGVNS.

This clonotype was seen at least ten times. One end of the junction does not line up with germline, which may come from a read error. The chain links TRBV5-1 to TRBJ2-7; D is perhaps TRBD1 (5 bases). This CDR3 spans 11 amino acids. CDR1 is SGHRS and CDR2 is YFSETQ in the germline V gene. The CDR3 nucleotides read TGTGCCAGCTCACCAGGGTACGAGCAGTACTTC. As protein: CASSPGYEQYF.

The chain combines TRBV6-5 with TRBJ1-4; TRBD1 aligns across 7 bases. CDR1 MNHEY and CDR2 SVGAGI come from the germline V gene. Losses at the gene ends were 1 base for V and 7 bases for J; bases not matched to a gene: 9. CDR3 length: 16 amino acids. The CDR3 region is CASSYLGDRAGEKLFF. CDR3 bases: TGTGCCAGCAGTTACTTGGGCGACAGGGCTGGTGAAAAACTGTTTTTT.

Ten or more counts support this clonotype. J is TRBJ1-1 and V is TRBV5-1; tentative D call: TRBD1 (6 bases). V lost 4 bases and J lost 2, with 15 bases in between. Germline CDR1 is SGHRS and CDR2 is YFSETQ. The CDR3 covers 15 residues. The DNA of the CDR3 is TGCGCCAGCAGCCCCACCGGGACACCTAACACTGAAGCTTTCTTT. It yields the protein CASSPTGTPNTEAFF.

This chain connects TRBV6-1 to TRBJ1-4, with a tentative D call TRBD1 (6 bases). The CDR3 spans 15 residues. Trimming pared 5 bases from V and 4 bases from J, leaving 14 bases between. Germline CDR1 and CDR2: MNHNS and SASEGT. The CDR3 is CASSNGQTYNEKLFF. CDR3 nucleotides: TGTGCCAGCAGTAATGGACAGACGTATAATGAAAAACTGTTTTTT.

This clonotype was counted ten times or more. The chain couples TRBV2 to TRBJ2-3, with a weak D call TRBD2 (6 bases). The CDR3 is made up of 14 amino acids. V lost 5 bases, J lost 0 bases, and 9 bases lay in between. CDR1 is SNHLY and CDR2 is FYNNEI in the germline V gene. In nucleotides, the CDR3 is TGTGCCAGCAGTATACGGGGGAGCACAGATACGCAGTATTTT. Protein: CASSIRGSTDTQYF.

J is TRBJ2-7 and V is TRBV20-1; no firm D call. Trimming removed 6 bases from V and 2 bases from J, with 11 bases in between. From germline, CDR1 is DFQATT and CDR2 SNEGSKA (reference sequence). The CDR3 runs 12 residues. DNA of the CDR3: TGCAGTGCCCGGTGGCGGCCCTACGAGCAGTACTTC. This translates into CSARWRPYEQYF.

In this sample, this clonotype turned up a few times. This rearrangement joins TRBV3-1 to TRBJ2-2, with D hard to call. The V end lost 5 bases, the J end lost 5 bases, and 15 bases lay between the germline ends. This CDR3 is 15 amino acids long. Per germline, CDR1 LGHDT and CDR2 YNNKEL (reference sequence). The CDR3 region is CASSEQDLWTGELFF. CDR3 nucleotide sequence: TGTGCCAGCAGCGAGCAGGACCTGTGGACCGGGGAGCTGTTTTTT.

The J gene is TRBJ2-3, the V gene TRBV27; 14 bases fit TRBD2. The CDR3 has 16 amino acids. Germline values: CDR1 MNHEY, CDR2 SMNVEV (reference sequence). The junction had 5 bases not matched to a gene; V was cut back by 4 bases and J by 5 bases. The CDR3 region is CASSSGLAGVEDTQYF. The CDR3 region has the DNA TGTGCCAGCAGTTCGGGACTAGCGGGAGTGGAAGATACGCAGTATTTT.

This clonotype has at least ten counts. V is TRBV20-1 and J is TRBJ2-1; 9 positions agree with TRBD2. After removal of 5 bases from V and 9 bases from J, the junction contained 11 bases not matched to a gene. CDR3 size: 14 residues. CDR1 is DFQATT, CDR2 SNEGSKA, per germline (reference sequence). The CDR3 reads CSASRGSGRSEQFF. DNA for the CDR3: TGCAGTGCTTCCCGGGGTAGCGGGAGAAGTGAGCAGTTCTTC.

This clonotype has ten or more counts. The DNA of the CDR3 is TGTGCCAGCAGTTCTCTTGGCCTCGGGCCCTATGGCTACACCTTC. Protein: CASSSLGLGPYGYTF. The gene calls are TRBV28 and TRBJ1-2; D is unclear. The germline V gene has CDR1 MDHEN and CDR2 SYDVKM. V lost 4 bases and J lost 4, with 16 bases in between. The CDR3 sequence is 15 residues long.

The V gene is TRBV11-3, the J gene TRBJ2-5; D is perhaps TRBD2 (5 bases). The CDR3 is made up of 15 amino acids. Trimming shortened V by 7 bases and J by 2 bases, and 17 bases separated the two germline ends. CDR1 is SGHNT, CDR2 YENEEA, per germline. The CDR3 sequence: CASTKRSGEQETQYF. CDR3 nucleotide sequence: TGTGCCAGCACCAAAAGGAGCGGAGAACAAGAGACCCAGTACTTC.

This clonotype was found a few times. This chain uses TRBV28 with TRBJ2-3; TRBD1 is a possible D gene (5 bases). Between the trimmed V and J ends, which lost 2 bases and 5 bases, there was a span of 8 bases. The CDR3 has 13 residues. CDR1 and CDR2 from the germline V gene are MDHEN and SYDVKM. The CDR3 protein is CASSLRQGDTQYF. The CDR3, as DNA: TGTGCCAGCAGTTTAAGGCAGGGAGATACGCAGTATTTT.

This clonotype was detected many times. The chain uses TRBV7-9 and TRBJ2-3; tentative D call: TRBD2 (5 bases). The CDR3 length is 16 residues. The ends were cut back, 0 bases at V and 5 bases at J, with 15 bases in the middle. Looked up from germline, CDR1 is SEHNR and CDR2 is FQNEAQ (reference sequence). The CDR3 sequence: CASSLAGEGVVDTQYF. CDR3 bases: TGTGCCAGCAGCTTAGCGGGCGAGGGAGTGGTAGATACGCAGTATTTT.

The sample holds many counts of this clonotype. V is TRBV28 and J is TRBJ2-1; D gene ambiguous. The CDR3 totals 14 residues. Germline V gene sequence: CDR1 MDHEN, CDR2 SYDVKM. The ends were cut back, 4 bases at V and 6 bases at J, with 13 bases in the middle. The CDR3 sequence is CASSSPDRRNEQFF. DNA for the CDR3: TGTGCCAGCAGTTCCCCGGACCGCCGCAATGAGCAGTTCTTC.

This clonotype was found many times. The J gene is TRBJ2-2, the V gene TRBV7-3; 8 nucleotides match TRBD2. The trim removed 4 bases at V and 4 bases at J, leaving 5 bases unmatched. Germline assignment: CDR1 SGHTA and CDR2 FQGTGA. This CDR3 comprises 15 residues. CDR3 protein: CASSSTSGGTGELFF. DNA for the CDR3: TGTGCCAGCAGCTCAACTAGCGGAGGCACCGGGGAGCTGTTTTTT. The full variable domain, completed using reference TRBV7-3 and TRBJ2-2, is GAGVSQTPSNKVTEKGKYVELRCDPISGHTALYWYRQSLGQGPEFLIYFQGTGAADDSGLPNDRFFAVRPEGSVSTLKIQRTERGDSAVYLCASSSTSGGTGELFFGEGSRLTVL.

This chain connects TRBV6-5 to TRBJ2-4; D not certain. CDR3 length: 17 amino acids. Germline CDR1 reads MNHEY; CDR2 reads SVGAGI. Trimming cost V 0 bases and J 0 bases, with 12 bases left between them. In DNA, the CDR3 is TGTGCCAGCAGTTACTCACCCCCCTTTGGAGCCAAAAACATTCAGTACTTC. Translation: CASSYSPPFGAKNIQYF.

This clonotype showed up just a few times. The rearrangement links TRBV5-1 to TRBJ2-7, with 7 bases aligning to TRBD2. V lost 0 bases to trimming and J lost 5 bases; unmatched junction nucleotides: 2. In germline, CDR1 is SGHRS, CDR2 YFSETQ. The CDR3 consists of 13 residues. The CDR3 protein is CASSLGTSNEQYF. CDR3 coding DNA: TGCGCCAGCAGCTTGGGGACTAGTAACGAGCAGTACTTC.